Following are 8 T cell receptor beta chains from one sample sequenced in a study of blood T cells in healthy people across ages. The authors ran a second PCR of about 6 to 11 cycles using a sample-barcoded 5' primer and a J-beta primer mix. Each CDR3 protein gets one entry after TCRdb re-called the 5' RACE reads with MiXCR. The repertoire holds 1.8 million or so distinct CDR3 sequences, with around 42% as singletons. The sequenced sample was blood. These receptors were obtained from a human donor in good health.

V and J are TRBV3-1 and TRBJ2-1; 8 bases agree with TRBD1. V shed 0 bases and J 9 bases; nucleotides not matched to a gene: 4. The germline gives CDR1 LGHDT, CDR2 YNNKEL (reference sequence). This CDR3 region has 14 residues. Here the CDR3 reads CASSQEDRAGEQFF. CDR3 sequence (DNA): TGTGCCAGCAGCCAAGAGGACAGGGCGGGTGAGCAGTTCTTC.

The genes are TRBV7-6 and TRBJ1-5; tentative D call: TRBD1 (5 bases). Per the germline V gene, CDR1 is SGHVS and CDR2 is FNYEAQ. Between the trimmed V and J ends, which lost 1 base and 3 bases, there was a span of 10 bases. There are 15 residues in the CDR3. The CDR3 loop reads CASSLEAGTNQPQHF. The DNA of the CDR3 is TGTGCCAGCAGCTTAGAGGCGGGGACCAATCAGCCCCAGCATTTT.

The genes are TRBV7-9 and TRBJ2-5; D call uncertain. Trimming pared 3 bases from V and 5 bases from J, leaving 16 bases between. CDR1 and CDR2 from the germline V gene are SEHNR and FQNEAQ (reference sequence). CDR3 length equals 15 residues. CDR3 region: CASSLGRVALETQYF. The CDR3 DNA reads as TGTGCCAGCAGCTTGGGCAGAGTGGCGTTGGAGACCCAGTACTTC.

V is TRBV12-3 or TRBV12-4 and J is TRBJ1-6; D gene uncertain. V lost 6 bases and J 0 bases, leaving 9 bases between the germline ends. The CDR3 spans 15 residues. The CDR3 region is CASSPGFSYNSPLHF. The CDR3 region has the DNA TGTGCCAGCAGCCCAGGATTCTCCTATAATTCACCCCTCCACTTT.

This chain uses TRBV15 with TRBJ2-5; D is perhaps TRBD1 or TRBD2 (5 bases each). V lost 4 bases and J 5 bases, leaving 11 bases between the germline ends. The CDR3 is made up of 13 amino acids. Germline V CDR1 and CDR2: LNHNV, YYDKDF (reference sequence). The CDR3 coding sequence is TGTGCCACCAGCAAATTAGGGGAGGAGACCCAGTACTTC. The encoded protein is CATSKLGEETQYF.

The chain combines TRBV28 with TRBJ2-1, with 10 bases aligning to TRBD2. This CDR3 is built from 14 residues. J gave up 10 bases and V 5 bases, and 8 bases lay outside the gene matches. Germline loops: CDR1 MDHEN, CDR2 SYDVKM. CDR3 residues: CASSSGGALREQFF. The CDR3 DNA sequence: TGTGCCAGCAGTAGCGGGGGGGCCCTGCGGGAGCAGTTCTTC.

This clonotype showed up just a few times. This chain uses TRBV7-3 with TRBJ2-3; D is ambiguous. Germline V gene lookup returns CDR1 SGHTA and CDR2 FQGTGA. The CDR3 runs 15 residues. With 5 bases removed from V and 0 bases from J, the gap between germline ends came to 12 bases. CDR3 sequence: CASSIGRLSTDTQYF. CDR3 coding DNA: TGTGCCAGCAGCATAGGACGTCTTAGCACAGATACGCAGTATTTT.

The chain couples TRBV20-1 to TRBJ2-5, with D possibly being TRBD1 (5 bases). CDR3 length: 13 amino acids. V was shortened by 0 bases and J by 4 bases, with 9 bases between the two germline ends. The germline V gene has CDR1 DFQATT and CDR2 SNEGSKA (reference sequence). Here the CDR3 reads CSARDQGTETQYF. The DNA of the CDR3 is TGCAGTGCTAGAGATCAGGGTACAGAGACCCAGTACTTC.